Listed below are T cell receptor beta chains from one sample, sequenced in a study. TCRdb re-analysed the RT-PCR reads in MiXCR, keeping a single row per CDR3 protein. The sample includes more than 600,000 distinct CDR3 sequences, 14% of them seen just once. The specimen sequenced was memory CD4+ T cells from blood. These receptors were obtained from a female donor in good health, serving as a healthy control. Both conserved end residues are part of each CDR3. A D gene is named only where the DNA matches it firmly. Rows give clone size only sometimes, using once, few, many, or a class for an expanded clone.

abundance	d_gene	len	v_gene	j_gene	CDR3nt	CDR3aa
-	TRBD1	13	TRBV27	TRBJ2-1	TGTGCCAGCGGGGGACAGGGGGCGAATGAGCAGTTCTTC	CASGGQGANEQFF
-	-	14	TRBV6-1	TRBJ1-5	TGTGCCAGCCGCTCTCCCGGGCAAAGTCGGCCCCAGCATTTT	CASRSPGQSRPQHF
few	-	12	TRBV3-1	TRBJ2-1	TGTGCCAGCAGCCAGCTAAACAATGAGCAGTTCTTC	CASSQLNNEQFF
-	-	13	TRBV15	TRBJ2-5	TGTGCCACCAGTTGGCGGGACCAAGAGACCCAGTACTTC	CATSWRDQETQYF
few	TRBD1	14	TRBV28	TRBJ1-2	TGTGCCTCTCAGATTCCGGGACAGTCCTATGGCTACACCTTC	CASQIPGQSYGYTF
few	TRBD1	14	TRBV6-2/TRBV6-3	TRBJ1-5	TGTGCCAGCATACGCCAGGGGGACGGTCAGCCCCAGCATTTT	CASIRQGDGQPQHF
many	-	15	TRBV7-2	TRBJ2-7	TGTGCCAGCAGCCCCTCATGGGGGCAAGGCTACGAGCAGTACTTC	CASSPSWGQGYEQYF
-	-	17	TRBV5-6	TRBJ2-5	TGTGCCAGCAGCAACCCTGCGGGGAATGCCCTCCAAGAGACCCAGTACTTC	CASSNPAGNALQETQYF
few	TRBD1	13	TRBV20-1	TRBJ1-5	TGCAGTGCTGGGGGACAGGCTTACCAGCCCCAGCATTTT	CSAGGQAYQPQHF
few	-	17	TRBV4-3	TRBJ2-3	TGCGCCAGCAGCCAAGATCTTGGTAAGCTTGGCACAGATACGCAGTATTTT	CASSQDLGKLGTDTQYF
many	-	13	TRBV6-5	TRBJ1-2	TGTGCCAGCAGTTACAGACCTAACTATGGCTACACCTTC	CASSYRPNYGYTF
few	TRBD2	18	TRBV4-1	TRBJ2-3	TGCGCCAGCAGCCAAGAAGAACTAGCGGAAACCAGCACACATACTCAGTATTTT	CASSQEELAETSTHTQYF
-	TRBD1	16	TRBV28	TRBJ1-4	TGTGCCAGCAGTCCGGCGCCGGGACAGAGGAATGAAAAACTGTTTTTT	CASSPAPGQRNEKLFF
many	TRBD1	17	TRBV7-2	TRBJ1-2	TGTGCCAGCAGCCTCCCAATCCGCCGACAGGGGGCAGGTGGCTACACCTTC	CASSLPIRRQGAGGYTF
-	TRBD1	16	TRBV6-1	TRBJ2-1	TGTGCCAGCAGAAAGACCAGACAGGGGGGATACAATGAGCAGTTCTTC	CASRKTRQGGYNEQFF
few	-	18	TRBV5-5	TRBJ2-7	TGTGCCAGCAGCGCGAAGAACTTAGGACCCACCTACCCCTACGAGCAGTACTTC	CASSAKNLGPTYPYEQYF
few	-	16	TRBV20-1	TRBJ2-3	TGCAGTGCTAGAGGCCCGGGGTTGGGGGCGACAGATACGCAGTATTTT	CSARGPGLGATDTQYF
-	-	14	TRBV10-3	TRBJ1-1	TGTGCCATCAGTGACGGGACGGACGGGACTGAAGCTTTCTTT	CAISDGTDGTEAFF
-	TRBD1	20	TRBV9	TRBJ2-1	TGTGCCAGCAGCGTAAACCCGGACAGGGCAAGACCCCTCCTCTACAATGAGCAGTTCTTC	CASSVNPDRARPLLYNEQFF
few	-	16	TRBV27	TRBJ2-1	TGTGCCAGCAGTTTTCCCCCAGGGATTCTTTTGAATGAGCAGTTCTTC	CASSFPPGILLNEQFF
-	-	17	TRBV30	TRBJ2-5	TGTGCCTGGAGTGTACCTGGGGGGCAGGGACTACAAGAGACCCAGTACTTC	CAWSVPGGQGLQETQYF
-	TRBD2	16	TRBV4-3	TRBJ2-7	TGCGCCAGCGGCTACATAGGGAGGGGCCAATCCTACGAGCAGTACTTC	CASGYIGRGQSYEQYF
few	TRBD2	15	TRBV9	TRBJ2-5	TGTGCCAGCGCAGCCGGGACTAGCGGCCAAGAGACCCAGTACTTC	CASAAGTSGQETQYF
-	TRBD2	14	TRBV13	TRBJ2-7	TGTGCCAGCAGCCCCGGCGGGGGATTTTACGAGCAGTACTTC	CASSPGGGFYEQYF
-	-	17	TRBV20-1	TRBJ1-2	TGCAGTGCTAGAGAGGGGGGGAATGTCGCCGTTAACTATGGCTACACCTTC	CSAREGGNVAVNYGYTF
-	TRBD2	15	TRBV13	TRBJ2-3	TGTGCCAGCAGGGGACTAGCGATAGTTGCAGATACGCAGTATTTT	CASRGLAIVADTQYF
-	TRBD2	18	TRBV5-1	TRBJ2-5	TGCGCCAGCAGCTTGGTGGGAACACCGGGACTAGCGGGAGGGACCCAGTACTTC	CASSLVGTPGLAGGTQYF
few	TRBD1	12	TRBV28	TRBJ2-1	TGTGCCAGCAGACCTACCGGACAGGGGCCCACCTTC	CASRPTGQGPTF
few	-	16	TRBV11-2	TRBJ2-3	TGTGCCAGCAGCGAAAACACAGGGAGTTTCACAGATACGCAGTATTTT	CASSENTGSFTDTQYF
few	TRBD1	12	TRBV20-1	TRBJ1-2	TGCAGTGCTAGCGGACAGGGTAAAGGCTACACCTTC	CSASGQGKGYTF
-	-	14	TRBV20-1	TRBJ2-1	TGCAGTGCCTTGCGAAGCCGCGCCGGTGATGAGCAGTTCTTC	CSALRSRAGDEQFF
-	TRBD2	16	TRBV12-3/TRBV12-4	TRBJ2-7	TGTGCCAGCAGTAACTTTCAGCGGGGGGGCGGGTACGAGCAGTACTTC	CASSNFQRGGGYEQYF
few	TRBD2	16	TRBV20-1	TRBJ2-3	TGCAGTGCTAGTTCCCTCACGGGGGGGCGAAGAGATACGCAGTATTTT	CSASSLTGGRRDTQYF
many	TRBD1	17	TRBV12-3/TRBV12-4	TRBJ1-1	TGTGCCAGCAGTCCGGGACAGGGAAGGCCCCAGGGCACTGAAGCTTTCTTT	CASSPGQGRPQGTEAFF
-	-	13	TRBV5-1	TRBJ1-4	TGCGCCAGCAGGGAAACAACTAATGAAAAACTGTTTTTT	CASRETTNEKLFF
-	-	11	TRBV3-1	TRBJ2-1	TGTGCCAGCAGCCGGCACCGGGAGCAGTTCTTC	CASSRHREQFF
-	TRBD1	15	TRBV6-6	TRBJ1-2	TGTGCCACCCTACCGACCGGGACAGGCTTCTATGGCTACACCTTC	CATLPTGTGFYGYTF
-	-	13	TRBV3-1	TRBJ2-5	TGTGCCAGCGAAAGGGGACAACAAGAGACCCAGTACTTC	CASERGQQETQYF
few	-	15	TRBV7-3	TRBJ2-3	TGTGCCAGCAGCTTATCGTCGGGGCCCCAAGATACGCAGTATTTT	CASSLSSGPQDTQYF
-	TRBD1	14	TRBV18	TRBJ2-7	TGTGCCAGCTCACCGGGACAGGGGAGAGGCGAGCAGTACTTC	CASSPGQGRGEQYF
few	TRBD2	15	TRBV27	TRBJ2-5	TGTGCCAGCAGTAGCATTGCGGGAGGTACCGAGACCCAGTACTTC	CASSSIAGGTETQYF